This note documents a single T cell receptor (beta chain) sequence. The antigen this receptor binds is unknown. The sample holds no much larger clone one base away, and base qualities are not on file. The CDR3, from cysteine to phenylalanine, totals 13 residues. Kept here is only the CDR3 DNA, which spans 39 bases and is read in frame from base 1. The V and J ends are trimmed by 0 bases and 12 bases, leaving 10 bases between them. For CDR1 and CDR2, the germline V gene (reference sequence) lists SGHNT and YYREEE. This entry is derived from a study of blood T cell repertoires in COVID-19 (dated by TCRdb to 2020 to 2022). Regarding the research as a whole: Collaborator samples came from the United States, Italy and Spain and covered acute and convalescent phases of COVID-19. A freely available public database, intended as a resource for researchers studying the immune response to SARS-CoV-2, is where the repertoires were released. The sample metadata nearly always contained a de-identified subject ID, COVID-19 status, age in years and sex. The samples were drawn from two sources: the first 160 participants of the ongoing ImmuneRACE study, and 1,200 or so subjects contributed by 6 global collaborators. The dataset comprised deeply sampled blood TCRbeta repertoires from subjects exposed to, actively infected with, or recovered from COVID-19. The material from the prospective study consisted of cDNA or gDNA derived from T cells, B-cell-depleted T cells, or PBMCs. Where available, HLA class I and class II types were obtained from metadata supplied by the sample provider rather than from assay-based typing.

Participants in the prospective study were enrolled through a virtual design, were aged roughly 18 to 100 years, and lived in roughly 24 United States geographic areas. Cohort assignment in the prospective study relied on participant-reported clinical history from a screening survey and a study questionnaire. Each participant in the prospective study had whole blood, serum and a nasopharyngeal or oropharyngeal swab collected by mobile phlebotomists. Participants in the prospective study had the option to provide additional blood draws and questionnaires over a roughly two-month period. Before DNA extraction, prospective study blood samples were shipped either frozen or at room temperature. The research as a whole found: The quantity of clinical and demographic metadata differed by source and by participant and was supplied without curation.

The immunoSEQ Assay, a bias-controlled multiplex PCR, was used to amplify TCRbeta CDR3 regions from genomic DNA. As for how the authors treated the data: Within the assay, amplification of reference gene primers was used to estimate how many nucleated cells each sample contained. To quantify the absolute abundance of each unique TCRbeta CDR3 rearrangement, sequence reads were collapsed and filtered. Productive Simpson clonality was computed per sample as the square root of Simpson's diversity index over productive rearrangements. TCRdb limited this immuneACCESS table to in-frame rearrangements with V and J called. A share of clones is missing; checked studies link under half to unresolved V genes, and the rest is unexplained. V and J calls and clone size follow that table, whereas D and trimming were derived from the DNA. This sample lists under 200,000 clones; roughly 82% were detected once. The leading ten clones occupy 4.5% to 6.5% of the sample.

The sequenced material came from PBMCs or T cells enriched from blood (not recorded which). The origin of this receptor is an older woman with acute COVID-19. The chain links TRBV5-4 with TRBJ2-6; the D gene is not confidently resolved. The nucleotide sequence reads as follows: TGTGCCAGCAGCTTGGATGACTCCGGCGTCCTGACTTTC. This codes for CASSLDDSGVLTF.